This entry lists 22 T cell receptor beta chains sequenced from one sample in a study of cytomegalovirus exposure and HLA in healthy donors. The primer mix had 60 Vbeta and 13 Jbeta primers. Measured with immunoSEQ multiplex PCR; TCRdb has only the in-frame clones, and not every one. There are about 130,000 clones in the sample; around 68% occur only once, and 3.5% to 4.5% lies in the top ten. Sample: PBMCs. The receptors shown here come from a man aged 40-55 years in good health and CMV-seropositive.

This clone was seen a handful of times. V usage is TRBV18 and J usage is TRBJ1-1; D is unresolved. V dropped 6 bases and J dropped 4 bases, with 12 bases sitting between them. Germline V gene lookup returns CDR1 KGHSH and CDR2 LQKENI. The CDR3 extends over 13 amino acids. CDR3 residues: CASSLPGSTEAFF. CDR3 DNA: TGTGCCAGCTCCCTCCCGGGGAGCACTGAAGCTTTCTTT.

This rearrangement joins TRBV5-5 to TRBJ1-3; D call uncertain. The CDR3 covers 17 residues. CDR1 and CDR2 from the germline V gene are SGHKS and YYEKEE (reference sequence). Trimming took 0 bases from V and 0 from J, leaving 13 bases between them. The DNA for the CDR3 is TGTGCCAGCAGCTTGGAAGGCGGCGGGTACTCTGGAAACACCATATATTTT. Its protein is CASSLEGGGYSGNTIYF.

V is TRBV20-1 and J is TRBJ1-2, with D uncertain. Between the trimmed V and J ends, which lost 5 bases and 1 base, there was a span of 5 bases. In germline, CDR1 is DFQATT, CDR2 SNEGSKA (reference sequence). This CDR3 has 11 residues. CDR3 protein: CSAPINYGYTF. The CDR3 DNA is TGCAGTGCTCCAATTAACTATGGCTACACCTTC.

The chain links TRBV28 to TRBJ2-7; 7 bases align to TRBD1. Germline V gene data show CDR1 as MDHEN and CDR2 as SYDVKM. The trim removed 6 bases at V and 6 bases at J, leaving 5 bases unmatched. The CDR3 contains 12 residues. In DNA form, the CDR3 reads TGTGCCAGCAGGGAATACAGGGGCGAGCAGTACTTC. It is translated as CASREYRGEQYF.

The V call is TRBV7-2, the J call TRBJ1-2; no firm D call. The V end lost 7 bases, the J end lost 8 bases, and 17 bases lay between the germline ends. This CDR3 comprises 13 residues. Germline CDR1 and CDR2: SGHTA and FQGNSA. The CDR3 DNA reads TGTGCCAGCACCACGACGGGGATTTCCGGCTACACCTTC. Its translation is CASTTTGISGYTF.

CDR3 DNA sequence: TGTGCCAGCAGCTTTGCTGCGACAGGGCACTATGGCTACACCTTC. It yields the protein CASSFAATGHYGYTF. This chain joins TRBV11-2 and TRBJ1-2; 7 nucleotides agree with TRBD1. This CDR3 is built from 15 residues. CDR1 is SGHAT and CDR2 is FQNNGV in the germline V gene. J lost 3 bases, V lost 3 bases, and 7 bases had no gene match.

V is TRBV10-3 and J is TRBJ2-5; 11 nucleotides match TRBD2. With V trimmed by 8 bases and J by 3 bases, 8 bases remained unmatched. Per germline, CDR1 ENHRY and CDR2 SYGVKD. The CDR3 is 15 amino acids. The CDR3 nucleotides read TGTGCCATCCAGGATAGCGGGGGGGCTGAAGAGACCCAGTACTTC. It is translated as CAIQDSGGAEETQYF.

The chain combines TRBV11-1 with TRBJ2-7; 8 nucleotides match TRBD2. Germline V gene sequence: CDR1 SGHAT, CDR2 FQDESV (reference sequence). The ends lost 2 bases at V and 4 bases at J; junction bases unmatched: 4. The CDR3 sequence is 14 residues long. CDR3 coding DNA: TGTGCCAGCAGCTTAATAGCGGGGAAGTACGAGCAGTACTTC. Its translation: CASSLIAGKYEQYF.

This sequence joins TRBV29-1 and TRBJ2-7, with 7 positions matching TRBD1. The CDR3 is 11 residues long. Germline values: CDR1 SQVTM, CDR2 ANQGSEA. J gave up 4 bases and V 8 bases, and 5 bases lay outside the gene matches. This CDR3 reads CSITRGYEQYF. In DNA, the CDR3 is TGCAGCATTACCAGGGGGTACGAGCAGTACTTC.

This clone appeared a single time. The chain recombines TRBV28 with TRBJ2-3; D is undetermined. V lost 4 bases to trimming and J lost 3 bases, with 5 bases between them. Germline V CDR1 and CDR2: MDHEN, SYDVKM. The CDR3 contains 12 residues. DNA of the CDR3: TGTGCCAGCAGTTCCGGGACAGATACGCAGTATTTT. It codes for CASSSGTDTQYF.

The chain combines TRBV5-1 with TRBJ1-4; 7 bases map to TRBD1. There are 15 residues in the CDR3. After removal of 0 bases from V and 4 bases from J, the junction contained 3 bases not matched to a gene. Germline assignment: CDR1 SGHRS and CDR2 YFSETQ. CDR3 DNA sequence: TGCGCCAGCAGCTTGGCGCAGGGGGGTAATGAAAAACTGTTTTTT. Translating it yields CASSLAQGGNEKLFF.

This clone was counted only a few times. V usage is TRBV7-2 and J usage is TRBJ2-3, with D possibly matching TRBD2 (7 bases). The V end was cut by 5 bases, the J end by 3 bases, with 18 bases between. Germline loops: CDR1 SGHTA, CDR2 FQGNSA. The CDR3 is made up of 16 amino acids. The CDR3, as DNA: TGTGCCAGCAGCGGGGGGGGCGGGCCACGAACAGATACGCAGTATTTT. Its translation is CASSGGGGPRTDTQYF.

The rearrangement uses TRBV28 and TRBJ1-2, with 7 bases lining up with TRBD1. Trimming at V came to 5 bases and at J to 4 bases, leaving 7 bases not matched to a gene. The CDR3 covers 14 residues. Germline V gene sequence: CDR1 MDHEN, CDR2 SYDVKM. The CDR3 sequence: CASSPPSGGYGYTF. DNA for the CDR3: TGTGCCAGCAGTCCTCCCTCAGGGGGCTATGGCTACACCTTC.

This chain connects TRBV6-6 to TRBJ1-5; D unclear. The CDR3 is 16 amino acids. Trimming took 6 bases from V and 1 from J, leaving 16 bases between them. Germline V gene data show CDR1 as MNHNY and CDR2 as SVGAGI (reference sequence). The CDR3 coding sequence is TGTGCCAGCAGCTCCGTGCGGCGAGGGAGCAATCAGCCCCAGCATTTT. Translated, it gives CASSSVRRGSNQPQHF.

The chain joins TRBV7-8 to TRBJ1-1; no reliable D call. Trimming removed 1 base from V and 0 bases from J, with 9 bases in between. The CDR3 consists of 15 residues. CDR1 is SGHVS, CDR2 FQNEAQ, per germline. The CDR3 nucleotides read TGTGCCAGCAGCTTAGTGGGAGGGATGAACACTGAAGCTTTCTTT. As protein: CASSLVGGMNTEAFF.

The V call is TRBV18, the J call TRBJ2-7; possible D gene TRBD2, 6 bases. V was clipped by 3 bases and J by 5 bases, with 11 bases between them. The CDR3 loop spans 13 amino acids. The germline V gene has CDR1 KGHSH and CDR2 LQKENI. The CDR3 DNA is TGTGCCAGCTCACCGCTAGCGATCAACGAGCAGTACTTC. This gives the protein CASSPLAINEQYF.

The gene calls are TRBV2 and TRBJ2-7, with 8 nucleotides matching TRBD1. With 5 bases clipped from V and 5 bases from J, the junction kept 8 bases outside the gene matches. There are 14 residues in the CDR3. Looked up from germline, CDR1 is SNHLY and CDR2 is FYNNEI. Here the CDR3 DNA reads TGTGCCAGCAGTAAGGACAGGGTTGGCGACGAGCAGTACTTC. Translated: CASSKDRVGDEQYF.

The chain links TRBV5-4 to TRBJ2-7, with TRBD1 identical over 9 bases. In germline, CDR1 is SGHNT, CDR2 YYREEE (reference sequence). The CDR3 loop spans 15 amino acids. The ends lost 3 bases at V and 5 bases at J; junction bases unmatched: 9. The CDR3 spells CASSSRGDRAHEQYF. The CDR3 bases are TGTGCCAGCAGCTCCAGAGGGGACAGGGCCCACGAGCAGTACTTC.

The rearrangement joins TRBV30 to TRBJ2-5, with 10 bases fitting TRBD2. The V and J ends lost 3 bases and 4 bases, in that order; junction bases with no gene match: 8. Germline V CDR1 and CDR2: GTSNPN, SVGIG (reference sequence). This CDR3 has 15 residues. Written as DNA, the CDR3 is TGTGCCTGGAGCAGCGGGGGGGCCGCTGGAGAGACCCAGTACTTC. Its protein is CAWSSGGAAGETQYF.

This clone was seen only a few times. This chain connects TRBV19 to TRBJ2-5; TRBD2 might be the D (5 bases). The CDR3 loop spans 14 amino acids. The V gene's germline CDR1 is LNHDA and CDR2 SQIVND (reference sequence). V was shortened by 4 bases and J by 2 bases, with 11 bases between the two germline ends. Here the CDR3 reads CASSTGLLQETQYF. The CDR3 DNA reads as TGTGCCAGTAGTACCGGACTGCTTCAAGAGACCCAGTACTTC. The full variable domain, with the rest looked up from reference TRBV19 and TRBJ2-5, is DGGITQSPKYLFRKEGQNVTLSCEQNLNHDAMYWYRQDPGQGLRLIYYSQIVNDFQKGDIAEGYSVSREKKESFPLTVTSAQKNPTAFYLCASSTGLLQETQYFGPGTRLLVL.

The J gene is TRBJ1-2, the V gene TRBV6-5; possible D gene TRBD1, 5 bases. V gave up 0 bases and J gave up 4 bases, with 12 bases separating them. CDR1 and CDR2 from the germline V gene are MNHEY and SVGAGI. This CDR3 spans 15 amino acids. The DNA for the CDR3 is TGTGCCAGCAGTTACTCAGGGGAGGCTGGCTATGGCTACACCTTC. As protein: CASSYSGEAGYGYTF.

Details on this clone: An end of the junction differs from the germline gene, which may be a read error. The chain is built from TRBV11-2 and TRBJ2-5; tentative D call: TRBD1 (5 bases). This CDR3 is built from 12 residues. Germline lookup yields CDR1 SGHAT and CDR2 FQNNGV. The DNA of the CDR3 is TGTGCCAGCAGCTTAGAAGGACATTCCAGCCACTTC. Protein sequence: CASSLEGHSSHF.